This passage covers 14 T cell receptor beta chains from one sample sequenced in a study of T cells in Graves' hyperthyroidism and ophthalmopathy (dated by TCRdb to 2018 to 2020). The library was produced with multiplex PCR. Instrument used: Illumina HiSeq 2000. Amplification of TCR beta CDR3 regions was carried out from RNA transcripts. A first-round RT-PCR of the TCR CDR3 used the HTBI primer set with the Qiagen OneStep RT-PCR kit. TCRdb applied fastp at Q25 and MiXCR to the public reads, then kept only in-frame beta chains. Every entry covers one CDR3 protein and lists the most common genes and DNA from its rows. The sample has about half a million distinct CDR3 sequences on record, around a fifth of them singletons. The ten most abundant clones make up less than 65% of the sample. The sample was blood. These TCRs come from a woman between 65 and 79 years old with Graves' ophthalmopathy.

This clonotype has a handful of counts. The junction shows a germline mismatch at one end, possibly a read error. The rearrangement links TRBV20-1 to TRBJ2-1; 8 nucleotides match TRBD2. This CDR3 comprises 16 residues. The V gene's germline CDR1 is DFQATT and CDR2 SNEGSKA (reference sequence). CDR3 nucleotides: TGCAGTGCTGGAGATCTTAGCGGGAAGGCCTACAATGAGCAGTTCTTC. Protein: CSAGDLSGKAYNEQFF.

CDR3 amino acids: CASSVGVGRAVNTEAFF. The DNA of the CDR3 is TGTGCCAGCAGCGTAGGGGTAGGCAGAGCCGTGAACACTGAAGCTTTCTTT. This chain uses TRBV9 with TRBJ1-1; no definite D call. Trimming shortened V by 0 bases and J by 0 bases, and 15 bases separated the two germline ends. This CDR3 is built from 17 residues. CDR1 and CDR2 from the germline V gene are SGDLS and YYNGEE.

This clonotype was observed a few times. One junction end does not reproduce the germline sequence, and a read error may be involved. V and J are TRBV20-1 and TRBJ1-5, with 7 bases that match TRBD1. Germline V gene sequence: CDR1 DFQATT, CDR2 SNEGSKA (reference sequence). This CDR3 region has 14 residues. The CDR3 bases are TGCAGTGGTAGAGCGGGGACGACAGGGCAGCCCCAGCATTTT. It encodes CSGRAGTTGQPQHF.

The rearrangement joins TRBV20-1 to TRBJ2-1; 7 bases agree with TRBD2. Losses at the gene ends were 6 bases for V and 6 bases for J; bases not matched to a gene: 14. The length of the CDR3 is 15 residues. Per the germline V gene, CDR1 is DFQATT and CDR2 is SNEGSKA (reference sequence). This chain's CDR3 is CSALPRGRAPNEQFF. CDR3 bases: TGCAGTGCCCTCCCACGCGGGAGAGCTCCCAATGAGCAGTTCTTC.

The gene calls are TRBV2 and TRBJ2-1; 11 bases are a match to TRBD2. Germline assignment: CDR1 SNHLY and CDR2 FYNNEI. V shed 6 bases, J shed 3 bases, and the junction held 4 bases outside the gene matches. This CDR3 region has 15 residues. The CDR3 spells CASRELAGVYNEQFF. The CDR3 DNA reads as TGTGCCAGCAGAGAACTAGCGGGAGTCTACAATGAGCAGTTCTTC.

The chain joins TRBV2 to TRBJ2-1; TRBD1 is a possible D gene (7 bases). Germline CDR1 is SNHLY and CDR2 is FYNNEI. This CDR3 has 15 amino acids. V was pared by 6 bases and J by 0 bases, with 12 bases between. The CDR3, as DNA: TGTGCCAGCAGCGGCCAGGGGGGCTCCTACAATGAGCAGTTCTTC. Translation gives CASSGQGGSYNEQFF.

This clonotype showed up just a few times. This chain links TRBV29-1 with TRBJ2-3, with D perhaps assigned TRBD1 or TRBD2 (5 bases each). The CDR3 is 13 amino acids. Germline V gene lookup returns CDR1 SQVTM and CDR2 ANQGSEA. Trimming left V 3 bases short and J 9 bases short, with 16 bases between. The CDR3 region has the DNA TGCAGCGTTGAGGGGGACGGAGGTATCACGCAGTATTTT. It codes for CSVEGDGGITQYF.

About this clonotype: One end of the junction fails to match germline, which may point to a read error. The V and J genes are TRBV6-2 or TRBV6-3 and TRBJ1-3; 7 bases fit TRBD1. CDR1 and CDR2 (germline): MNHEY, SVGEGT. This CDR3 is built from 14 residues. CDR3 DNA: TGTGCCAGCAGTCGGGACAGAGTGACGAAGCTCCATTACTTT. Protein sequence: CASSRDRVTKLHYF.

In regard to this clonotype: With a much larger clone just one base away, this may be a read error. The chain has TRBV30 and TRBJ1-5; TRBD1 agrees at 7 bases. Germline CDR1 reads GTSNPN; CDR2 reads SVGIG (reference sequence). CDR3 length: 15 amino acids. V shed 0 bases, J shed 3 bases, and the junction held 5 bases outside the gene matches. In DNA form, the CDR3 reads TGTGCCTGGAGTGTAGGGACAGCCCCCAATCAGCCCCAGCATTTT. This codes for CAWSVGTAPNQPQHF.

The chain is built from TRBV11-2 and TRBJ2-1, with no clear D. The CDR3 covers 13 residues. Trimming shortened V by 6 bases and J by 6 bases, and 12 bases separated the two germline ends. Germline values: CDR1 SGHAT, CDR2 FQNNGV. As DNA, the CDR3 is TGTGCCAGCAGTACGACTGCTATCAATGAGCAGTTCTTC. Its translation: CASSTTAINEQFF.

This clonotype was seen a handful of times. The CDR3 spells CASSPTISGSGTEAFF. The CDR3 DNA sequence: TGCGCCAGCAGCCCGACAATTTCTGGAAGCGGCACTGAAGCTTTCTTT. The chain uses TRBV5-1 and TRBJ1-1; D remains unclear. The CDR3 is 16 amino acids. Germline V gene data show CDR1 as SGHRS and CDR2 as YFSETQ. Trimming took off 4 bases at V and 4 bases at J, with 20 bases between the two ends.

J is TRBJ2-2 and V is TRBV27; 8 bases align to TRBD2. The germline gives CDR1 MNHEY, CDR2 SMNVEV (reference sequence). Unmatched junction bases numbered 4, after V lost 2 bases and J lost 8 bases. This CDR3 comprises 14 residues. The CDR3 sequence is CASSLTGREGELFF. In nucleotides, the CDR3 is TGTGCCAGCAGTTTAACCGGGAGGGAGGGGGAGCTGTTTTTT.

This clonotype was observed at least ten times. CDR3 region: CASSESGYQPQHF. The CDR3 DNA is TGTGCCAGCAGTGAGTCCGGTTATCAGCCCCAGCATTTT. The genes are TRBV6-1 and TRBJ1-5, with D unresolved. The CDR3 is 13 residues long. The V and J ends lost 3 bases and 5 bases respectively, with 8 bases between them. Germline V gene data show CDR1 as MNHNS and CDR2 as SASEGT.

To note about this clonotype: The junction and the germline gene differ at one end; a read error may be behind it. The CDR3, as DNA: TGCGCCGGCAGCTTAGGGACTCCTAGCACAGATACGCAGTATTTT. Translation: CAGSLGTPSTDTQYF. The gene calls are TRBV5-1 and TRBJ2-3, with D possibly matching TRBD2 (6 bases). Germline V gene lookup returns CDR1 SGHRS and CDR2 YFSETQ. This CDR3 spans 15 amino acids.